These T cell receptor beta chains were read from a single sample in a study of T cells in Graves' hyperthyroidism and ophthalmopathy. TCRdb re-called the multiplex PCR reads with MiXCR, one entry per CDR3 protein. Of 480,000 or so distinct CDR3 sequences listed, around 43% are singletons. Sequencing used peripheral blood or thyroid tissue (not recorded which). These receptor sequences come from an adult woman with Graves' disease, either hyperthyroidism or ophthalmopathy (not recorded which). CDR3s include the opening cysteine and the closing phenylalanine or tryptophan. A D gene is named only where the DNA matches it firmly. The size entry is marked missing in some rows and otherwise reads once, few, many or a size class.

v_gene,d_gene,abundance,j_gene,CDR3aa,CDR3nt
TRBV7-2,NA,many,TRBJ1-5,CASSPSVASTQPQHF,TGTGCCAGCAGCCCTAGCGTGGCCTCAACCCAGCCCCAGCATTTT
TRBV2,NA,NA,TRBJ1-5,CASSFRGWDQPQHF,TGTGCCAGCAGTTTTCGGGGTTGGGATCAGCCCCAGCATTTT
TRBV9,NA,NA,TRBJ1-3,CASSTKPQGSTGNTIYF,TGTGCCAGCAGCACTAAACCTCAAGGCAGTACTGGAAACACCATATATTTT
TRBV7-3,NA,NA,TRBJ1-3,CASSFSGKEWGNTIYF,TGTGCCAGCAGCTTTTCAGGGAAAGAGTGGGGAAACACCATATATTTT
TRBV19,TRBD1,NA,TRBJ1-1,CASSMRADRIGAFF,TGTGCCAGTAGTATGCGGGCGGACAGGATCGGGGCTTTCTTT
TRBV29-1,NA,NA,TRBJ1-1,CSLEGVSTEAFF,TGCAGCTTAGAAGGGGTAAGCACTGAAGCTTTCTTT
TRBV25-1,TRBD1,NA,TRBJ1-4,CASSEMGRGTLKLLF,TGTGCCAGCAGTGAGATGGGCAGGGGGACGTTGAAACTGCTTTTT
TRBV20-1,NA,many,TRBJ1-4,CSAPDSSNEKLFF,TGCAGTGCTCCGGACAGTTCTAATGAAAAACTGTTTTTT
TRBV19,NA,once,TRBJ1-5,CASSTSPATGNNQPQHF,TGTGCCAGTAGTACTTCACCGGCGACAGGAAACAATCAGCCCCAGCATTTT
TRBV7-2,TRBD1,NA,TRBJ2-5,CASSLAGQGYQPQYF,TGTGCCAGCAGCTTAGCTGGACAGGGTTATCAGCCCCAGTACTTC